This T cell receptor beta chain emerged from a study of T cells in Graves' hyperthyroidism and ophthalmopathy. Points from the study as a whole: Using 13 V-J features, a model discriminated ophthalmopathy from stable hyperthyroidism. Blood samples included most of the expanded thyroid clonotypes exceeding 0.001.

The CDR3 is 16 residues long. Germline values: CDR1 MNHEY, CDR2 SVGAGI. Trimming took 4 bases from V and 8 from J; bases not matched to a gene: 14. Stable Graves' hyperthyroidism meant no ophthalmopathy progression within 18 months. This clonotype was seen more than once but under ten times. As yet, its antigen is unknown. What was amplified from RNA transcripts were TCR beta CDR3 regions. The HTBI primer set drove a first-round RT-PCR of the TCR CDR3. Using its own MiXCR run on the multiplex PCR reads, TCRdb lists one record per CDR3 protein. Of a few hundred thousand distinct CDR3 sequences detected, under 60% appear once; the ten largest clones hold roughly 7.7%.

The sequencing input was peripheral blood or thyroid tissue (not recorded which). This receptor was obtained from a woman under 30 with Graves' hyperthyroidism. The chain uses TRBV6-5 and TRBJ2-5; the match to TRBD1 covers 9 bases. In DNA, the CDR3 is TGTGCCAGCAGTTTTTCCTTGACAGGGGGATTGGGCACCCAGTACTTC. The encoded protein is CASSFSLTGGLGTQYF.